This T cell receptor beta chain was captured by sequencing in a study of blood T cells in healthy people across ages (dated by TCRdb to 2015 to 2017). Looking at the study overall: In model experiments, roughly one uniquely barcoded TCR beta cDNA molecule per two T cells was captured by template switching. The donors were split into four age groups: young (average around 16 years), middle-aged (39), aged (around 67) and long-lived (roughly 77). Two additional independent replicas of 1 million unique cDNA reads from the same blood draw were analyzed for two donors (one aged 18 to 30 and one aged 80 or older). Age-related changes in TCR beta repertoire diversity were measured in the study by deep sequencing normalized with unique cDNA molecular identifiers. To avoid experimental bias, donors of different ages were spread randomly across the sequencing lanes. What the work shows at the level of the full study, not this receptor alone: Observed TCR beta diversity per million T cells fell roughly linearly with age, and a significant reduction was already apparent by age roughly 41. Conclusive comparison of naive and antigen-experienced compartments was prevented by the profiling of bulk unsorted PBMCs. Estimates of total diversity from one million sequenced T cells were regarded as lower bounds and underestimates. Donor CMV infection status was unknown, potentially confounding age-related changes in expanded clonotypes. There was a strong correlation between observed TCR beta diversity and the percentage of naive T cells measured by flow cytometry. Compared with the aged group, the long-lived group had more naive CD4+ T cells, fewer expanded clones and increased TCR diversity, suggesting age selection.

Libraries were built with 5' RACE. The reads were generated on an Illumina HiSeq 2500. A second PCR of roughly 6 to 11 cycles was run with a J-beta primer mix and a sample-barcoded 5' primer. A template-switch 5' adaptor carrying 12 random nucleotides introduced a unique molecular identifier onto each TCR beta cDNA molecule. Each sample yielded at least 2.5 million CDR3-containing paired-end reads. First-strand cDNA synthesis was performed from all RNA using the Mint cDNA synthesis kit, with priming by a TRBC-specific oligonucleotide. Following uracil-DNA glycosylase treatment, all cDNA underwent a first 18-cycle PCR with the universal primers M1SS and BC2_uni_R. Under the source paper's analysis protocol: Normalization of each sample was performed by random selection of 1 million high-quality reads, each carrying a distinct molecular identifier. Reads sharing molecular identifiers were discarded rather than binned into consensus sequences. MiTCR, run with a Q25 quality threshold and the strictest error-elimination algorithm, handled CDR3 identification, clonotype clustering and error correction. A nonparametric unseen species model with Euler transformation was used to estimate lower-bound total TCR beta diversity. TCRdb's own reprocessing of the public reads used fastp at Q25 and MiXCR and kept productive beta chains. A single entry per CDR3 protein holds the most common genes and DNA from its merged rows. The V and J calls reflect TCRdb's pipeline rather than the authors' work. The sample data list 1.5 million to 2 million distinct CDR3 sequences, and 28% of these were observed just once. More than 6% of the sample goes to the ten largest clones.

For this clonotype: No cognate antigen has been identified for it. Nothing much larger sits one base from this clone, and base qualities are not available.

The donors were some 36 Caucasian individuals from Russia, aged 6 to 90 years, who were systemically healthy. Each donor gave approximately 9.3 milliliters of peripheral blood, collected into EDTA-treated Vacutainer tubes. Ficoll-Paque density-gradient centrifugation was used to isolate PBMCs, with at least 6 million obtained per sample. Trizol reagent was used to extract total RNA from the PBMCs, yielding at least 5 micrograms per sample. For every donor, flow cytometry on a PBMC aliquot measured the percentage of naive CD45RAhigh/CD27high T cells. From cysteine to phenylalanine, the CDR3 is 13 amino acids long. CDR3 DNA is the only sequence kept; it has 39 bases, read in frame from the first base. V sheds 0 bases and J sheds 9 bases, leaving 12 bases between their ends. The germline V gene gives CDR1 as SQVTM and CDR2 as ANQGSEA.

Specimen: blood. The chain couples TRBV29-1 to TRBJ2-1; no D gene can be assigned with confidence. The TCR was taken from a young woman in good health. The CDR3 loop reads CSVEETQPREQFF. The DNA sequence is TGCAGCGTTGAAGAAACACAGCCCCGTGAGCAGTTCTTC.